The rows below give T cell receptor beta chains drawn from one sample of a study of Graves' ophthalmopathy and Graves' hyperthyroidism. TCRdb analysed the multiplex PCR reads with MiXCR anew, one entry per CDR3 protein. Of 200,000 to 300,000 distinct CDR3 sequences in the sample, roughly 50% are singletons; the top ten hold around half. Sequencing was performed on peripheral blood. The receptors were gathered from an adult man with Graves' ophthalmopathy. The CDR3 runs from the conserved cysteine through the conserved F or W. D genes are given only for firm matches. Rows give clone size only sometimes, using once, few, many, or a class for an expanded clone.

NA,NA,TRBV5-1,TRBJ2-6,TGCGCCAGCAGCTTGGGCCGGGGATCAGGGGCCAACGTCCTGACTTTC,CASSLGRGSGANVLTF
TRBD1,NA,TRBV5-4,TRBJ1-2,TGTGCCAGCAGCGCCGGACAGGGCGGTTATGGCTACACCTTC,CASSAGQGGYGYTF
TRBD1,many,TRBV7-9,TRBJ2-7,TGTGCCAGCAGCCTTAGGGACAGTCCCTCCTACGAGCAGTACTTC,CASSLRDSPSYEQYF
NA,few,TRBV12-3/TRBV12-4,TRBJ2-5,TGTGCCAGCAGTCCTGACTGGTGGAAGACCCAGTACTTC,CASSPDWWKTQYF
TRBD1,NA,TRBV28,TRBJ1-2,TGTGCCAGCAGTGGACCGGGACAGATGTTCGGCTACACCTTC,CASSGPGQMFGYTF
NA,NA,TRBV7-9,TRBJ1-5,TGTGCCAGAAGCCCGGGACCCTGGGCCGACCAGCCCCAGCATTTT,CARSPGPWADQPQHF
NA,NA,TRBV12-3/TRBV12-4,TRBJ2-2,TGTGCCAGCGGGCCGTCGGCGAAAGACACCGGGGAGCTGTTTTTT,CASGPSAKDTGELFF
NA,few,TRBV25-1,TRBJ2-3,TGTGCCAGCAGTGACCCAACGGGAGTGAGCACAGATACGCAGTATTTT,CASSDPTGVSTDTQYF
NA,NA,TRBV20-1,TRBJ1-1,TGCAGTGCTAGGGGGGGGATGAACACTGAAGCTTTCTTT,CSARGGMNTEAFF
NA,NA,TRBV7-9,TRBJ1-1,TGTGCCAGCAGCCCCTCATCAGTGAACACTGAAGCTTTCTTT,CASSPSSVNTEAFF
NA,NA,TRBV7-3,TRBJ1-1,TGTGCCAGCAGCCCTTGGGGGGGAACCAAGACCACTGAAGCTTTCTTT,CASSPWGGTKTTEAFF
NA,NA,TRBV6-1,TRBJ1-3,TGTGCCAGCAGTAAAAGACAGATAAACTCTTCTGGAAACACCATATATTTT,CASSKRQINSSGNTIYF
TRBD1,few,TRBV10-3,TRBJ2-6,TGTGCCATCAGTGGGGACAGGGCCGGGGCCAACGTCCTGACTTTC,CAISGDRAGANVLTF
NA,NA,TRBV6-5,TRBJ2-5,TGTGCCAGCAGTTACTCGTGGGCACAAGAGACCCAGTACTTC,CASSYSWAQETQYF
TRBD1,NA,TRBV5-8,TRBJ2-5,TGTGCCAGCAACACGCAGGGGGCTTTGGAGACCCAGTACTTC,CASNTQGALETQYF
NA,NA,TRBV6-5,TRBJ1-6,TGTGCCAGCAGTACCTCCTCCCAGACACCCCTCCACTTT,CASSTSSQTPLHF
NA,NA,TRBV12-3/TRBV12-4,TRBJ2-5,TGTGCCAGCAGCGCAGGGGTAGAGACCCAGTACTTC,CASSAGVETQYF
NA,few,TRBV7-3,TRBJ1-1,TGTGCCAGCAGCTTGGGAAGAACATGGGACACTGAAGCTTTCTTT,CASSLGRTWDTEAFF
NA,many,TRBV9,TRBJ1-2,TGTGCCAGCAGCCCAGAACCAAACTATGGCTACACCTTC,CASSPEPNYGYTF
NA,few,TRBV20-1,TRBJ1-1,TGCAGTGGGTCTACGATGAACACTGAAGCTTTCTTT,CSGSTMNTEAFF
NA,NA,TRBV9,TRBJ1-1,TGTGCCAGCAGCTTCGGAGACACGAACACTGAAGCTTTCTTT,CASSFGDTNTEAFF
TRBD2,few,TRBV20-1,TRBJ2-5,TGCAGTGCTAGTGGAGGGGGACTAGCGGGGCCCAGGCAAGAGACCCAGTACTTC,CSASGGGLAGPRQETQYF
TRBD1,NA,TRBV10-3,TRBJ2-5,TGTGCCATCAGAGGGGACAGTGGGCATGAGACCCAGTACTTC,CAIRGDSGHETQYF
TRBD2,NA,TRBV24-1,TRBJ2-3,TGTGCCACCAGTGATCTGACTAGCGGGGGGGCCTATCGAGCAGATACGCAGTATTTT,CATSDLTSGGAYRADTQYF
TRBD2,NA,TRBV25-1,TRBJ2-5,TGTGCCAGCAGCCTTAGCGGGAGGTTACAAGAGACCCAGTACTTC,CASSLSGRLQETQYF
TRBD2,few,TRBV24-1,TRBJ2-2,TGTGCCACCAGTGAGAGCGGGAGGACACCGGAGCTGTTTTTT,CATSESGRTPELFF
TRBD2,NA,TRBV5-1,TRBJ2-5,TGCGCCAGCAGCCAAGACCAGCGGGGGGGAATTCAAGAGACCCAGTACTTC,CASSQDQRGGIQETQYF
TRBD1,NA,TRBV29-1,TRBJ1-2,TGCAGCGTTGGACAGGGGAAACACTATGGCTACACCTTC,CSVGQGKHYGYTF
NA,NA,TRBV7-9,TRBJ1-3,TGTGCCAGCAGCTCAGGGGTCGGAAACACCATATATTTT,CASSSGVGNTIYF
TRBD1,NA,TRBV10-3,TRBJ1-1,TGTGCCAGCAGACAGGGGCCCACTGAAGTTTTCTTT,CASRQGPTEVFF
NA,NA,TRBV5-6,TRBJ1-1,TGTGCCAGCAGTTCCTCCACTTCCAGGGGCGAGAACACTGAAGCTTTCTTT,CASSSSTSRGENTEAFF
NA,few,TRBV11-2,TRBJ1-1,TGTGCCAGCAGACAAACCCGACGAACAGACACTGAAGCTTTCTTT,CASRQTRRTDTEAFF
TRBD1,NA,TRBV4-1,TRBJ1-5,TGCGCCAGCAGCCTTTGGACAGGCGGAAATCAGCCCCAGCATTTT,CASSLWTGGNQPQHF
NA,NA,TRBV29-1,TRBJ2-7,TGCAGCGTCTTGGCGGGTACCTCTTCCGAGCAGTACTTC,CSVLAGTSSEQYF
TRBD2,NA,TRBV12-3/TRBV12-4,TRBJ2-5,TGTGCCAGCAGTCCATCCAACCTAGCGGCCCAAGAGACCCAGTACTTC,CASSPSNLAAQETQYF
NA,NA,TRBV25-1,TRBJ2-2,TGTGCCAGCTCATCCTTCCTCGGGCCTAACACCGGGGAGCTGTTTTTT,CASSSFLGPNTGELFF
NA,NA,TRBV2,TRBJ1-5,TGTGCCAGCAGTCCCTCGGCCCAGCATTTT,CASSPSAQHF
NA,few,TRBV20-1,TRBJ2-7,TGCAGTGCTAGTAAGTGGCCCAGGGTGGACGAGCAGTACTTC,CSASKWPRVDEQYF
TRBD1,NA,TRBV7-6,TRBJ1-1,TGTGCCAGCAGCTCGGGGACAGGGGGCGCTCCTGAAGCTTTCTTT,CASSSGTGGAPEAFF
NA,many,TRBV2,TRBJ1-1,TGTGCCAGCAGTGAATCCGGGGAGGGAACTGAAGCTTTCTTT,CASSESGEGTEAFF
TRBD1,NA,TRBV5-1,TRBJ2-2,TGCGCCAGCAGTCCACAGGGGAAATCGAGCGGGGAGCTGTTTTTT,CASSPQGKSSGELFF
NA,NA,TRBV9,TRBJ2-6,TGTGCCAGCAGCGCCCCCCAAGGTGAGGGGGGGGCTGGGGCCAACGTCCTGACTTTC,CASSAPQGEGGAGANVLTF
NA,NA,TRBV2,TRBJ1-6,TGTGCCAGCACTGGACAGACTTACACCCTCCACTTT,CASTGQTYTLHF
NA,NA,TRBV6-5,TRBJ2-2,TGTGCCAGCAGTTATGCTAGGACGTTGAGAGGGGAGCTGTTTTTT,CASSYARTLRGELFF
TRBD1,NA,TRBV2,TRBJ2-1,TGTGCCAGCGGTAGGGGGCCATACAATGAGCAGTTCTTC,CASGRGPYNEQFF
TRBD2,NA,TRBV14,TRBJ2-5,TGTGCCAGCAGCAAGAGGACGGGGCTAGCGGGAGCAGAGACCCGGTACTTC,CASSKRTGLAGAETRYF
TRBD1,few,TRBV20-1,TRBJ1-1,TGCAGTGCTAGAGATCCTACAGGGGGAGTTGAAGCTTTCTTT,CSARDPTGGVEAFF
NA,NA,TRBV14,TRBJ1-2,TGTGCCAGCAGCCAGGGGACAAGTGGCTACACCTTC,CASSQGTSGYTF
TRBD1,NA,TRBV7-2,TRBJ2-7,TGTGCCAGCAGTTCGGGACAGGGAAACAAGTACTTC,CASSSGQGNKYF
TRBD1,NA,TRBV7-8,TRBJ1-1,TGTGCCAGCACCCGAAGGGGGCAGGGGGTCACTGAAGCTTTCTTT,CASTRRGQGVTEAFF
TRBD1,NA,TRBV6-5,TRBJ2-6,TGTGCCAGCAGTGGGGACAGTTCCTCTGGGGCCAACGTCCTGACTTTC,CASSGDSSSGANVLTF
NA,NA,TRBV5-5,TRBJ1-5,TGTGCCAGTTCCAAGGGGGGGAATCAGCCCCAGCATTTT,CASSKGGNQPQHF
NA,NA,TRBV9,TRBJ1-1,TGTGCCAGCAGCCCATCCGGGAACACTGAAGCTTTCTTT,CASSPSGNTEAFF
NA,NA,TRBV12-3/TRBV12-4,TRBJ1-4,TGTGCCAGCAGTTCGGGAACCCGAGGGGAAAAACTGTTTTTT,CASSSGTRGEKLFF
TRBD1,NA,TRBV4-1,TRBJ2-7,TGCGCCAGCAGCCAAGGGGACAGGGCCTACGAGCAGTACTTC,CASSQGDRAYEQYF